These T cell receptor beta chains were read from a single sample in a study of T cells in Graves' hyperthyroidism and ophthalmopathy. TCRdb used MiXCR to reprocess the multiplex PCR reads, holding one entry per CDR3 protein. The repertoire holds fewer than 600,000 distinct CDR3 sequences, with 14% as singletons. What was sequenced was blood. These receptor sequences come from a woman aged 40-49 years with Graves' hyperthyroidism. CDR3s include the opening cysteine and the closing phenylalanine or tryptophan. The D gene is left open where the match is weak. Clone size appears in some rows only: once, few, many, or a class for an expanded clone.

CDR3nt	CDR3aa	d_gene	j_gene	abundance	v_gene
TGTGCCAGCAGCTTAGCTCCGACGGGAGCTACGCAGTATTTT	CASSLAPTGATQYF	-	TRBJ2-3	-	TRBV7-3
TGTGCCAGCAGTTACCAGTTGGTGGGAATGGACACTGAAGCTTTCTTT	CASSYQLVGMDTEAFF	-	TRBJ1-1	many	TRBV6-5
TGCGCCAGCAATCGGGATCCTCCCTACAATGAGCAGTTCTTC	CASNRDPPYNEQFF	-	TRBJ2-1	-	TRBV5-1
TGCAGTGCGGGGGGAGCTGAATACAATGAGCAGTTCTTC	CSAGGAEYNEQFF	-	TRBJ2-1	few	TRBV20-1
TGCAGTGCACCTCTCGGGAGTGGATTAGGGGAGACCCAGTACTTC	CSAPLGSGLGETQYF	-	TRBJ2-5	-	TRBV20-1
TGCAGTGCCCCCGTAGCGGGAGAAGGCACAGATACGCAGTATTTT	CSAPVAGEGTDTQYF	TRBD2	TRBJ2-3	many	TRBV20-1
TGTGCCACAAGGGGTGCAGCGGGAGGGGGTCGTACCGGGGAGCTGTTTTTT	CATRGAAGGGRTGELFF	TRBD2	TRBJ2-2	-	TRBV28
TGTGCCAGCAGAATGAGGACAGACTCCTCCTACGAGCAGTACTTC	CASRMRTDSSYEQYF	-	TRBJ2-7	few	TRBV9
TGTGCCAGCAAAAGGGGGGACAGGGGCGATGAGCAGTTCTTC	CASKRGDRGDEQFF	TRBD1	TRBJ2-1	few	TRBV7-2
TGTGCCAGCAGCTTAGCAAAGGGGGCGTTCCAAGAGACCCAGTACTTC	CASSLAKGAFQETQYF	TRBD1	TRBJ2-5	few	TRBV11-1
TGTGCCAGCACTCCGGACAGGGGAGGTGGCGCCCAGTACTTC	CASTPDRGGGAQYF	TRBD1	TRBJ2-5	many	TRBV2
TGTGCCAGCAACAAACCGGGTGGAGAGACCCAGTACTTC	CASNKPGGETQYF	-	TRBJ2-5	-	TRBV5-6
TGTGCCAGCAGACCAATCAGGGGTGTTGAGACCCAGTACTTC	CASRPIRGVETQYF	-	TRBJ2-5	-	TRBV6-2/TRBV6-3
TGTGCCAGTAGTAGTAGCGGGGGCGGGTTAACCCAGTACTTC	CASSSSGGGLTQYF	TRBD2	TRBJ2-5	-	TRBV19
TGTGCCAGCAGTGAGGGGGTAGGATCACCCCTCCACTTT	CASSEGVGSPLHF	-	TRBJ1-6	many	TRBV2
TGTGCCAGCAAACAGGGGGGCAATCAGCCCCAGCATTTT	CASKQGGNQPQHF	TRBD1	TRBJ1-5	many	TRBV27
TGTGCCAGCAGCCGGGACCGCGCTGGAAACACCATATATTTT	CASSRDRAGNTIYF	-	TRBJ1-3	many	TRBV7-8
TGTGCCAGCAGTGCGCATGGGGGACGCGGGACAGATACGCAGTATTTT	CASSAHGGRGTDTQYF	-	TRBJ2-3	-	TRBV25-1
TGTGCCAGCAGACGGGGACAGTCCTACGAGCAGTACTTC	CASRRGQSYEQYF	TRBD1	TRBJ2-7	-	TRBV28
TGTGCCACTATACTGGTGGGGCACAATGAGCAGTTCTTC	CATILVGHNEQFF	-	TRBJ2-1	-	TRBV2
TGTGCCAGCAGACGGGACATCACCGGGGAGCTGTTTTTT	CASRRDITGELFF	-	TRBJ2-2	few	TRBV6-1
TGTGCCAGTAGCCGAGGGCCTCCCACGGACACTGAAGCTTTCTTT	CASSRGPPTDTEAFF	-	TRBJ1-1	few	TRBV19
TGTGCCAGCAGCTTGAAATCGGACTATGGCTACACCTTC	CASSLKSDYGYTF	-	TRBJ1-2	few	TRBV5-4
TGTGCCAGCACCTCAAGGGACACGAGCTCCTACGAGCAGTACTTC	CASTSRDTSSYEQYF	-	TRBJ2-7	-	TRBV12-3/TRBV12-4
TGCAGTGCTAGAGAAAGACAGGGGACCACAGATACGCAGTATTTT	CSARERQGTTDTQYF	TRBD1	TRBJ2-3	many	TRBV20-1
TGTGCCACCACGGACAGTGCAACTAATGAAAAACTGTTTTTT	CATTDSATNEKLFF	-	TRBJ1-4	few	TRBV7-9
TGTGCCAGCAGTTTGGGGCAGAGATATCAGCCCCAGCATTTT	CASSLGQRYQPQHF	-	TRBJ1-5	many	TRBV28
TGTGCCAGCAGCTTAGCCCCTAGCGGGACTTCCTACAATGAGCAGTTCTTC	CASSLAPSGTSYNEQFF	TRBD2	TRBJ2-1	few	TRBV7-6
TGTGCCATCAGTGGACTAGCGGGGTCCTACGAGCAGTACTTC	CAISGLAGSYEQYF	TRBD2	TRBJ2-7	many	TRBV10-3
TGCAGTAGTACCCCCCGGGGGCAGGGGACTAGCGGGGGCTACGAGCAGTACTTC	CSSTPRGQGTSGGYEQYF	TRBD2	TRBJ2-7	few	TRBV20-1
TGTGCCAGCAGAAGCGCAGATCACTATGGCTACACCTTC	CASRSADHYGYTF	-	TRBJ1-2	-	TRBV27
TGTGCCAGCAGTTTTAACTCCCGTTTGGGGGAGCAGTACTTC	CASSFNSRLGEQYF	-	TRBJ2-7	many	TRBV28
TGTGCCAGCACTACTGGGACAGGGAACACCGGGGAGCTGTTTTTT	CASTTGTGNTGELFF	TRBD1	TRBJ2-2	-	TRBV6-6
TGTGCCAGCAGCGGCATAAGCACCGGGGAGCTGTTTTTT	CASSGISTGELFF	-	TRBJ2-2	-	TRBV3-1
TGTGCCAGGTTAGGGACTAGCGGGAGACACGACTGCACAGATACGCAGTATTTT	CARLGTSGRHDCTDTQYF	TRBD2	TRBJ2-3	many	TRBV27
TGTGCCAGCAGCCCTGGATTCACCGGGGAGCTGTTTTTT	CASSPGFTGELFF	-	TRBJ2-2	many	TRBV12-3/TRBV12-4
TGCGCCAGCAGCTTGGAAGAGGGGTCTGTGGGAAAACTGTTTTTT	CASSLEEGSVGKLFF	-	TRBJ1-4	few	TRBV5-1
TGTGCCAGCAGTTTATTGTCCTATGGTTACGAGCAGTACTTC	CASSLLSYGYEQYF	-	TRBJ2-7	many	TRBV28
TGTGCCAGCAGCCCGGGACTAGCGCAATCCTACGAGCAGTACTTC	CASSPGLAQSYEQYF	TRBD2	TRBJ2-7	many	TRBV28
TGTGCCAGCACCTTATCTAGCGGGAGCAATGAGCAGTTCTTC	CASTLSSGSNEQFF	TRBD2	TRBJ2-1	many	TRBV12-3/TRBV12-4
TGTGCCAGCGAGTTCCGAGCTCGGAATTCACCCCTCCACTTT	CASEFRARNSPLHF	-	TRBJ1-6	many	TRBV28
TGTGCCAGCAGTCCCTTCCGCCACTTGGAAGAGCAGTACTTC	CASSPFRHLEEQYF	-	TRBJ2-7	many	TRBV27
TGTGCCAGCAGGTCGACAGGGGCGATCTATGGCTACACCTTC	CASRSTGAIYGYTF	TRBD1	TRBJ1-2	-	TRBV6-2/TRBV6-3
TGCGCCAGCAGTGAGAGTGGGGCAGGGTTAGGCTACGAGCAGTACTTC	CASSESGAGLGYEQYF	-	TRBJ2-7	-	TRBV10-1
TGTGCCAGTACCGAGGTAGCGGTTCCTAGCACAGATACGCAGTATTTT	CASTEVAVPSTDTQYF	-	TRBJ2-3	many	TRBV19
TGTGCCAGCAGCTTAGAAGCGGAAGACAATTCACCCCTCCACTTT	CASSLEAEDNSPLHF	-	TRBJ1-6	-	TRBV7-4
TGTGCCAGCAGTTTTGAGGGGGGGCGAGGCTACACCTTC	CASSFEGGRGYTF	-	TRBJ1-2	few	TRBV12-3/TRBV12-4
TGCGCCAGCAGCTCACAATGGACACCAACTAGCACAGATACGCAGTATTTT	CASSSQWTPTSTDTQYF	-	TRBJ2-3	many	TRBV5-1